This TCR beta chain was profiled in a study of T cell responses to AZD1222 COVID-19 vaccine. TCRdb's table, derived via immunoSEQ multiplex PCR, lists solely in-frame clones and lacks some. The data contain roughly 130,000 clones, roughly 92% of them singletons. Turning to this clone: The target antigen is unknown.

Whole-study findings and limits: Donor demographics were predominantly white British with a female majority; clonal diversity may be underestimated.

Germline assignment: CDR1 SGHRS and CDR2 YFSETQ. The CDR3 sequence is 16 residues long. V shed 0 bases and J shed 0 bases, with 12 bases lying between them. This sample comprised peripheral blood, obtained on day 0 of AZD1222 vaccination. This rearrangement joins TRBV5-1 to TRBJ1-2; no reliable D call. The sequence came from an adult in good health. In nucleotides, the CDR3 is TGCGCCAGCAGCTTGGTGCCATACACGCCTAACTATGGCTACACCTTC. Protein sequence: CASSLVPYTPNYGYTF.